The T cell receptor beta chain described here comes from a study of T cell responses to AZD1222 COVID-19 vaccine. Study findings and constraints: Spike-specific TCR repertoires showed rising breadth and depth after two AZD1222 doses.

Trimming cost V 2 bases and J 1 base, with 15 bases left between them. The CDR3 is 16 residues long. Germline loops: CDR1 SGHRS, CDR2 YFSETQ. About this clone itself: Antigen specificity is unknown.

Assay used: immunoSEQ multiplex PCR; TCRdb lists only in-frame clones, some missing. The sample shows 100,000 to 150,000 clones, 70% to 90% of them seen only once. This sequence was found in an adult in good health. This specimen was peripheral blood, taken on day 0 of AZD1222 vaccination. The V call is TRBV5-1, the J call TRBJ1-1; tentatively, D is TRBD1 (6 bases). In nucleotides, the CDR3 is TGCGCCAGCAGCTTTTGGGGGCAGCCCAAGAACACTGAAGCTTTCTTT. This sequence encodes CASSFWGQPKNTEAFF.